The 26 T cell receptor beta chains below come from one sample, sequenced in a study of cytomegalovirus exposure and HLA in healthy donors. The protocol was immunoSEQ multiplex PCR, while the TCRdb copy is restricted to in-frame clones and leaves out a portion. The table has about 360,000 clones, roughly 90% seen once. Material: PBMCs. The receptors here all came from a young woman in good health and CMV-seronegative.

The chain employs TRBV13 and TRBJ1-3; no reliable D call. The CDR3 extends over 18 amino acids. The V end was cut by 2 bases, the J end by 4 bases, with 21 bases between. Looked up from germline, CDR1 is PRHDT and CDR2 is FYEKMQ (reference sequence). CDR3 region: CASSLLSAGRSGGNTIYF. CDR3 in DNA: TGTGCCAGCAGCTTACTGTCGGCCGGCAGGTCGGGGGGAAACACCATATATTTT.

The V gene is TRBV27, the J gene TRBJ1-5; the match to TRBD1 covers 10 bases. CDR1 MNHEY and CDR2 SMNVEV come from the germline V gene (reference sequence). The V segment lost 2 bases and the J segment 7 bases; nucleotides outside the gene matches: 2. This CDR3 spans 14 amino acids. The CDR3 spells CASSLDRGRQPQHF. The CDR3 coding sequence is TGTGCCAGCAGTTTAGACAGGGGGCGGCAGCCCCAGCATTTT.

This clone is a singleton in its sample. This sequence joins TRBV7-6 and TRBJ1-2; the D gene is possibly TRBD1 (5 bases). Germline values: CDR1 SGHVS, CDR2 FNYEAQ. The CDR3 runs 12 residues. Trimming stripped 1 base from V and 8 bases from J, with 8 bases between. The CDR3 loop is CASSLGTQGYTF. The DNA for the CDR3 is TGTGCCAGCAGCTTAGGGACACAAGGCTACACCTTC.

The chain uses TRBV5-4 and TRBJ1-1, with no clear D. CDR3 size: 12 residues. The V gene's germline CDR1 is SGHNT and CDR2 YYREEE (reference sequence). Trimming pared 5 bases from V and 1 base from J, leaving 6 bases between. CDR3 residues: CASRTTNTEAFF. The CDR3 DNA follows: TGTGCCAGCAGAACTACGAACACTGAAGCTTTCTTT.

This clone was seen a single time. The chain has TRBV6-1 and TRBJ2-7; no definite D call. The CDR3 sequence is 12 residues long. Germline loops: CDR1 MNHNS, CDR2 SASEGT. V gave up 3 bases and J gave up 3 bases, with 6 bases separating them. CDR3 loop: CASSEYNYEQYF. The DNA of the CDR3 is TGTGCCAGCAGTGAGTACAACTACGAGCAGTACTTC.

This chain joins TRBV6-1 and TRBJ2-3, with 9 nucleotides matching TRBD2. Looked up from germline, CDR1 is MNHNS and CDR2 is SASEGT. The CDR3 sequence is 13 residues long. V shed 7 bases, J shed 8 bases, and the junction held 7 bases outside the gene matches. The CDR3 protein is CASTETSGPTQYF. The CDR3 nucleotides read TGTGCCAGCACCGAGACTAGCGGCCCTACGCAGTATTTT.

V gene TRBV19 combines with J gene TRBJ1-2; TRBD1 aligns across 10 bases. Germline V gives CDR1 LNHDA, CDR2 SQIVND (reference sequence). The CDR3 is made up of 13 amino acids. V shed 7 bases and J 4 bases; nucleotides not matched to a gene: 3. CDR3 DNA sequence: TGTGCCAGTATGGACAGGGGGATCTATGGCTACACCTTC. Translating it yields CASMDRGIYGYTF. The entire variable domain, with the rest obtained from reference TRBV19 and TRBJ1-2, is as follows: DGGITQSPKYLFRKEGQNVTLSCEQNLNHDAMYWYRQDPGQGLRLIYYSQIVNDFQKGDIAEGYSVSREKKESFPLTVTSAQKNPTAFYLCASMDRGIYGYTFGSGTRLTVV.

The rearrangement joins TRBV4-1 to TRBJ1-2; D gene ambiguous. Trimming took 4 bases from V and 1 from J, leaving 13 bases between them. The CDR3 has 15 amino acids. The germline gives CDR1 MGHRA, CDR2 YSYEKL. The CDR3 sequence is CASSLTHPLNYGYTF. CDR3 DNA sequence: TGCGCCAGCAGCCTTACTCATCCCCTTAACTATGGCTACACCTTC.

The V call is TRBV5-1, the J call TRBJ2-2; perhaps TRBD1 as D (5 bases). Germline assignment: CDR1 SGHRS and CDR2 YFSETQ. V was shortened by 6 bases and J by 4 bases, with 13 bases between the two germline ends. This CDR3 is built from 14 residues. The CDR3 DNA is TGCGCCAGCAAAAGGGGCAGTGGCACCGGGGAGCTGTTTTTT. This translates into CASKRGSGTGELFF. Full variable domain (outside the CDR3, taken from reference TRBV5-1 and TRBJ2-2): KAGVTQTPRYLIKTRGQQVTLSCSPISGHRSVSWYQQTPGQGLQFLFEYFSETQRNKGNFPGRFSGRQFSNSRSEMNVSTLELGDSALYLCASKRGSGTGELFFGEGSRLTVL.

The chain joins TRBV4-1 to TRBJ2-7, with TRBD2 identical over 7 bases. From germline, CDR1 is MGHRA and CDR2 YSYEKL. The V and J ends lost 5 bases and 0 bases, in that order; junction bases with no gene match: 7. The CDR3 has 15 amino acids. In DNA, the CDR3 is TGCGCCAGCAGCTACTCCCCGGGAGGCTCCTACGAGCAGTACTTC. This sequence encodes CASSYSPGGSYEQYF.

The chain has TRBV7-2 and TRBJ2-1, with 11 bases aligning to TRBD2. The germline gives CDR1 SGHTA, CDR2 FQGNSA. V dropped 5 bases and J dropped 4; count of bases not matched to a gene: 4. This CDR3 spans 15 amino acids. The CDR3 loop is CASSLTSGDYNEQFF. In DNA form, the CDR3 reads TGTGCCAGCAGCCTGACTAGCGGGGATTACAATGAGCAGTTCTTC.

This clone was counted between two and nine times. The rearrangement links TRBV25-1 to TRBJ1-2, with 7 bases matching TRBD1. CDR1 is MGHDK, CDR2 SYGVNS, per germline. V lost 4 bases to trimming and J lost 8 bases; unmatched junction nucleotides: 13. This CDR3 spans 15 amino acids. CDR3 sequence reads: CASSATARGQGGYTF. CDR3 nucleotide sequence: TGTGCCAGCAGTGCGACGGCAAGGGGGCAAGGAGGCTACACCTTC.

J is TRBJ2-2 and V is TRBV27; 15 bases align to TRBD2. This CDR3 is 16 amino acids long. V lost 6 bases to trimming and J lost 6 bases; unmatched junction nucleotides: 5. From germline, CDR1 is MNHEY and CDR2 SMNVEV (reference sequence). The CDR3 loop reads CASSSGLAGGAGELFF. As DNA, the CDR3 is TGTGCCAGCAGCTCGGGACTAGCGGGAGGAGCCGGGGAGCTGTTTTTT.

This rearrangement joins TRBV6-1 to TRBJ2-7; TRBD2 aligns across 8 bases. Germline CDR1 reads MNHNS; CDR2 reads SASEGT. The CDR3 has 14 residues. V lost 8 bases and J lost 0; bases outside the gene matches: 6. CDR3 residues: CASVKSGSSYEQYF. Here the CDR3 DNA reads TGTGCCAGCGTGAAGAGCGGGAGCTCCTACGAGCAGTACTTC.

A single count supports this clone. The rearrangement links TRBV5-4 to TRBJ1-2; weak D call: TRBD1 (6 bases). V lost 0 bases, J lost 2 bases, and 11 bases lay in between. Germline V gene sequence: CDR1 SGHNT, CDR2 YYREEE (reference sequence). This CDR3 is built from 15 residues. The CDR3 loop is CASSLATGQNYGYTF. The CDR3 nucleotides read TGTGCCAGCAGCTTGGCAACAGGGCAAAACTATGGCTACACCTTC.

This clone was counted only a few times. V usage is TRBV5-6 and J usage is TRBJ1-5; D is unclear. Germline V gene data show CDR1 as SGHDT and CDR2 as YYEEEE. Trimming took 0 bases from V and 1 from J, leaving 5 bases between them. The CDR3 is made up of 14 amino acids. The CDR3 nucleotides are TGTGCCAGCAGCTTGGGAGGCAGCAATCAGCCCCAGCATTTT. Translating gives CASSLGGSNQPQHF.

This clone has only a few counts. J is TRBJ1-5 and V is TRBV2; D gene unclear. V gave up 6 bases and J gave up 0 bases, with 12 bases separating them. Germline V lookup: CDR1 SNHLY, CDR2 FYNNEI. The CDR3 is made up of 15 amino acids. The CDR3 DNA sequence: TGTGCCAGCAGCCCGTACAGTGATAGCAATCAGCCCCAGCATTTT. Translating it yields CASSPYSDSNQPQHF.

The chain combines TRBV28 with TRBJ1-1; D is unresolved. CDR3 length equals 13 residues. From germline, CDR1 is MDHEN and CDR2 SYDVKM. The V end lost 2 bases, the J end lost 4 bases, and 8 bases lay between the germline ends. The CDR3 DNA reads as TGTGCCAGCAGTTTACGGGGAGTCACTGAAGCTTTCTTT. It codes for CASSLRGVTEAFF.

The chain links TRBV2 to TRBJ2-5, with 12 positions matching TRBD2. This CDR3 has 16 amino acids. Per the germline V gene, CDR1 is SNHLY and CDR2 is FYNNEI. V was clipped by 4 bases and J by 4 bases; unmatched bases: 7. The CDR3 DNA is TGTGCCAGCAGTGCTGCTAGCGGGAGGGCCGCAGAGACCCAGTACTTC. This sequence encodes CASSAASGRAAETQYF.

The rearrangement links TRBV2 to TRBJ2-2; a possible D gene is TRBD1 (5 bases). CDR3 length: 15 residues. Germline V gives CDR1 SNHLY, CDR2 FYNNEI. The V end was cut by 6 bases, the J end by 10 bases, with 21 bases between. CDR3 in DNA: TGTGCCAGCAGCCGGACCCCCATGGGGCCCGAGGAGCTGTTTTTT. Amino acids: CASSRTPMGPEELFF.

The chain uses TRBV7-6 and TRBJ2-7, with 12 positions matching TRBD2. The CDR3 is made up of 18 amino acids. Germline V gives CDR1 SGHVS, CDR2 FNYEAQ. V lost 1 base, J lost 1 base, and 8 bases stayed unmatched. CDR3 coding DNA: TGTGCCAGCAGCTTAGAGGTAGGACTAGCGGGAAGGTCCTACGAGCAGTACTTC. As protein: CASSLEVGLAGRSYEQYF.

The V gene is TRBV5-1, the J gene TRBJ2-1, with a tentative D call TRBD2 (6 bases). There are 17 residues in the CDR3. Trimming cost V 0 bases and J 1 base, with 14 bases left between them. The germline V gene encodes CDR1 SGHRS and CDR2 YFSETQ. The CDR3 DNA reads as TGCGCCAGCAGCTTGGGGCCTAGCGATTGGTCCTACAATGAGCAGTTCTTC. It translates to CASSLGPSDWSYNEQFF. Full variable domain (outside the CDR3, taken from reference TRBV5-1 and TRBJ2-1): KAGVTQTPRYLIKTRGQQVTLSCSPISGHRSVSWYQQTPGQGLQFLFEYFSETQRNKGNFPGRFSGRQFSNSRSEMNVSTLELGDSALYLCASSLGPSDWSYNEQFFGPGTRLTVL.

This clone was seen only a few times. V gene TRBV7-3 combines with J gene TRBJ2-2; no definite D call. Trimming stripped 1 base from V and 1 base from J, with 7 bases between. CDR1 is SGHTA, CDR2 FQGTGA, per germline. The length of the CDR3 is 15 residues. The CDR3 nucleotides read TGTGCCAGCAGCTTAAGTGGCGGGAACACCGGGGAGCTGTTTTTT. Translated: CASSLSGGNTGELFF.

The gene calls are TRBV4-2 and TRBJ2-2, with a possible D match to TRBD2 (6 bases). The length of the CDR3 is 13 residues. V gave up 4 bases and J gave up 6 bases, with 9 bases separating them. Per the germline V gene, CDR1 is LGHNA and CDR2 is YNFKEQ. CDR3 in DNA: TGTGCCAGCAGCCGACTAGGAGCCGGGGAGCTGTTTTTT. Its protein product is CASSRLGAGELFF.

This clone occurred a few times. The CDR3 region has the DNA TGTGCCAGCAGTGAAGGCAGGGAGGCAGAGACCCAGTACTTC. Residues: CASSEGREAETQYF. This chain joins TRBV2 and TRBJ2-5, with a weak D call TRBD2 (6 bases). CDR1 and CDR2 (germline): SNHLY, FYNNEI. The V gene lost 1 base and the J gene lost 4 bases, with 10 bases spanning the gap. The CDR3 has 14 amino acids.

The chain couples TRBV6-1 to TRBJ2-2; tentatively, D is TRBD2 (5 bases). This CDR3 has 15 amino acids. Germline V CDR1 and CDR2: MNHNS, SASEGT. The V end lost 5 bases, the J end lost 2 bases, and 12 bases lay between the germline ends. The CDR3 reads CASSNLAGNTGELFF. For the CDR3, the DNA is TGTGCCAGCAGTAATCTAGCAGGCAACACCGGGGAGCTGTTTTTT.